This TCR beta chain comes out of a study of T cell repertoires in cytomegalovirus infection. Using its own MiXCR run on the reads, TCRdb lists one record per CDR3 protein. The sample yields 310,000 or so distinct CDR3 sequences, 25% seen once. This clonotype was seen a handful of times. Its antigen is still unknown. CDR1 is LNHDA and CDR2 is SQIVND in the germline V gene (reference sequence). The CDR3 sequence is 17 residues long. The V end lost 1 base, the J end lost 3 bases, and 18 bases lay between the germline ends. Overall study results and limits: What dominated the ex vivo response were HLA-C-restricted CMV-specific TCR beta clonotypes. Carriers of CMV and the relevant HLA type were discriminated by public TCR beta frequency.

The chain joins TRBV19 to TRBJ1-1; maybe TRBD1 (6 bases). This clonotype was obtained from a human donor in good health (CMV status not recorded). Some clones in this sample may be carry-over from other donors' samples. This specimen consisted of cultured PBMCs, obtained from culture after CMV antigen stimulation. The DNA of the CDR3 is TGTGCCAGTAGTATAGGCCCCTCGCAGGGGTTGTACACTGAAGCTTTCTTT. It is translated as CASSIGPSQGLYTEAFF.